A selection of T cell receptor beta chains follows, all from one sample in a study of blood T cell repertoires in COVID-19. The data were produced by immunoSEQ multiplex PCR, yet TCRdb's version contains in-frame clones alone and is incomplete. The profile shows around 90,000 clones, around 90% of them singletons. Sequenced: peripheral blood. The receptor source for this set is a male donor with acute or convalescent COVID-19. CDR3s include the opening cysteine and the closing phenylalanine or tryptophan. Each record gives: D gene, J gene, clone size, V gene, CDR3 DNA, CDR3 protein. D genes are given only for firm matches. Clone size is given for some rows only: seen once, a few or many times, or a class if the clone is expanded.

>-|TRBJ1-2|-|TRBV29-1
TGCAGCGTTGTTGCGGGGACCTATGGCTACACCTTC
CSVVAGTYGYTF
>-|TRBJ1-5|once|TRBV18
TGTGCCAGCTCACCACCAACGGGGGGGGTCAATCAGCCCCAGCATTTT
CASSPPTGGVNQPQHF
>TRBD2|TRBJ2-1|-|TRBV18
TGTGCCAGCTCACCACCTAGCGGGTACAGCTCCTACAATGAGCAGTTCTTC
CASSPPSGYSSYNEQFF
>-|TRBJ2-7|-|TRBV27
TGTGCCAGCAGTCCCGGCACAGGTCAGAGCTCCTACGAGCAGTACTTC
CASSPGTGQSSYEQYF
>-|TRBJ2-1|-|TRBV27
TGTGCCAGCAGCCGGGACTCGGGGTCCTACAATGAGCAGTTCTTC
CASSRDSGSYNEQFF
>-|TRBJ2-5|-|TRBV18
TGTGCCAGCTCACCATACCTAGAAGAGACCCAGTACTTC
CASSPYLEETQYF
>-|TRBJ1-1|-|TRBV27
TGTGCCAGCAGCTCCCGACAATGGGCCCCTCGACCCGGCACTGAAGCTTTCTTT
CASSSRQWAPRPGTEAFF
>-|TRBJ1-1|-|TRBV20-1
TGCAGTGCGAGACAGGACACTGAAGCTTTCTTT
CSARQDTEAFF
>-|TRBJ2-7|once|TRBV6-1
TGTGCCAGCAGTGAAGCAGGAGGGGAGCAGTACTTC
CASSEAGGEQYF
>-|TRBJ1-1|once|TRBV5-1
TGCGCCAGCAGTAGGCAGGGGACCTTGAACACTGAAGCTTTCTTT
CASSRQGTLNTEAFF
>-|TRBJ2-2|-|TRBV2
TGTGCCAGCAACTCACAGGGTACCGGGGAGCTGTTTTTT
CASNSQGTGELFF
>TRBD1|TRBJ2-7|once|TRBV6-5
TGTGCCAGCGAGACCAATCATAGACAGGGGTGGCAGTACTTC
CASETNHRQGWQYF
>-|TRBJ1-1|-|TRBV10-3
TGTGCCACTACGAGTGGGGGGGGGACTGAAGCTTTCTTT
CATTSGGGTEAFF
>-|TRBJ1-5|-|TRBV6-5
TGTGCCAGCAGCCGGGACAATAATCAGCCCCAGCATTTT
CASSRDNNQPQHF
>TRBD2|TRBJ2-1|-|TRBV7-2
TGTGCCAGCAGTAGACTAGCCGGGAATGAGCAGTTCTTC
CASSRLAGNEQFF
>-|TRBJ2-3|-|TRBV20-1
TGCAGTGCTAGTTCGCGGGGAACTAGCACAGATACGCAGTATTTT
CSASSRGTSTDTQYF
>-|TRBJ2-5|-|TRBV5-1
TGCGCCAGCAGCTTGGGGGCAGCCCAAGAGACCCAGTACTTC
CASSLGAAQETQYF
>-|TRBJ2-5|-|TRBV6-8
TGTGCCAGCAGTTACAGGAGGCAAGAGACCCAGTACTTC
CASSYRRQETQYF
>TRBD1|TRBJ1-2|-|TRBV6-1
TGTGCCAGCAGTGAAGGGGACAGGGTAGGTTCCTATGGCTACACCTTC
CASSEGDRVGSYGYTF
>-|TRBJ2-1|-|TRBV6-1
TGTGCCAGCAGGGAAGGGGCACGAACGAACAATGAGCAGTTCTTC
CASREGARTNNEQFF
>TRBD1|TRBJ1-1|-|TRBV30
TGTGCCTGGAGTGGACAGGGAAAGGCTGAAGCTTTCTTT
CAWSGQGKAEAFF
>TRBD1|TRBJ2-5|-|TRBV6-5
TGTGCCAGCAGTCTGGGACAGCAAGAGACCCAGTACTTC
CASSLGQQETQYF
>-|TRBJ1-1|once|TRBV10-2
TGCGCCAGCAGTGCCACCAGGGCCCTGAACACTGAAGCTTTCTTT
CASSATRALNTEAFF
>-|TRBJ1-6|few|TRBV2
TGTGCCAGCAGTGACAAGGTCCAGGGCCGAAATTCACCCCTCCACTTT
CASSDKVQGRNSPLHF
>TRBD1|TRBJ1-5|-|TRBV19
TGTGCCAGCAAGGGACAGCCCGGTCAGCCCCAGCATTTT
CASKGQPGQPQHF
>-|TRBJ2-3|-|TRBV6-1
TGTGCCAGCAGTGAGGGGGCCACAGATACGCAGTATTTT
CASSEGATDTQYF
>-|TRBJ2-2|-|TRBV30
TGTGCCTGGATTCAGGGTGTTAACACCGGGGAGCTGTTTTTT
CAWIQGVNTGELFF
>-|TRBJ1-2|-|TRBV5-6
TGTGCCAGCAGCTTGCTAGGTCAGAACTATGGCTACACCTTC
CASSLLGQNYGYTF
>TRBD1|TRBJ1-4|-|TRBV28
TGTGCCAGCGGGGTACCGGGACAGGGTGGACGAGTCGGTGAAAAACTGTTTTTT
CASGVPGQGGRVGEKLFF
>-|TRBJ1-1|-|TRBV5-6
TGTGCCAGCAGCTTCCGGGACATATCTGAAGCTTTCTTT
CASSFRDISEAFF
>-|TRBJ1-3|-|TRBV28
TGTGCCAGCAGCTTGGGGGGACCTCCGGCTGGAAACACCATATATTTT
CASSLGGPPAGNTIYF
>-|TRBJ1-1|-|TRBV7-2
TGTGCCAGCAGCCTAGACTCTGGGAACACTGAAGCTTTCTTT
CASSLDSGNTEAFF
>TRBD1|TRBJ2-7|-|TRBV7-2
TGTGCCAGCAGCTCACAGGGGGCGTCCTACGAGCAGTACTTC
CASSSQGASYEQYF
>TRBD1|TRBJ1-1|once|TRBV27
TGTGCCAGCAGTCCCGGACAGGGGGCCCGCACGAGGAACACTGAAGCTTTCTTT
CASSPGQGARTRNTEAFF
>-|TRBJ1-1|-|TRBV27
TGTGCCAGCGCAGAGTGGGGGGGTGAAGCTTTCTTT
CASAEWGGEAFF
>TRBD2|TRBJ2-1|-|TRBV6-1
TGTGCCAGCAGTGAACCGGGACTAACTAATGAGCAGTTCTTC
CASSEPGLTNEQFF